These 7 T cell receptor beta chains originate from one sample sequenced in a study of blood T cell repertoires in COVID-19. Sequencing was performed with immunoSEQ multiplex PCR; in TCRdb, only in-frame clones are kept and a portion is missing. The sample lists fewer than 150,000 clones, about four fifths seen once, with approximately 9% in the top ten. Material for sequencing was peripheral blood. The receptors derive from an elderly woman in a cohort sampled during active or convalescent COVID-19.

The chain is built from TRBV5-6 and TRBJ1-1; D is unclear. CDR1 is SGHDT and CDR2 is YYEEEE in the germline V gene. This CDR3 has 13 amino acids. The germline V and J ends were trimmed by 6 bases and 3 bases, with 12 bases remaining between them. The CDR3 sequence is CASTLPGYTEAFF. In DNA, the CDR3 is TGTGCCAGCACCCTGCCCGGGTACACTGAAGCTTTCTTT.

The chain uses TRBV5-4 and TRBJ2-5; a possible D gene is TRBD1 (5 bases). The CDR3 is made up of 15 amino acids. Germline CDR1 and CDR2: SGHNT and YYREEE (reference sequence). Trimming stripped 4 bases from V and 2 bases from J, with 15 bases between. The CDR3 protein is CASSHGGARQETQYF. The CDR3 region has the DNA TGTGCCAGCAGCCATGGTGGGGCGAGGCAAGAGACCCAGTACTTC. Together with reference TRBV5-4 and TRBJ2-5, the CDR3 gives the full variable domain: ETGVTQSPTHLIKTRGQQVTLRCSSQSGHNTVSWYQQALGQGPQFIFQYYREEENGRGNFPPRFSGLQFPNYSSELNVNALELDDSALYLCASSHGGARQETQYFGPGTRLLVL.

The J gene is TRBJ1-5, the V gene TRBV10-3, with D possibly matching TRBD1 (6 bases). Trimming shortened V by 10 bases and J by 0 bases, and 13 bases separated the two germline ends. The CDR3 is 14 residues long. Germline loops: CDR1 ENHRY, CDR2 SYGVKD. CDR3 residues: CASKPGDSNQPQHF. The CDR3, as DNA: TGTGCCAGCAAACCAGGGGATAGCAATCAGCCCCAGCATTTT.

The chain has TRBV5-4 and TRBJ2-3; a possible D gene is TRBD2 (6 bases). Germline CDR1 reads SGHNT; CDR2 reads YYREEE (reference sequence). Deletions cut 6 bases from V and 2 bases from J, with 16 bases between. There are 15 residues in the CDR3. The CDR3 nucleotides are TGTGCCAGCAACACCGGCGGGGAATTCACAGATACGCAGTATTTT. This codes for CASNTGGEFTDTQYF. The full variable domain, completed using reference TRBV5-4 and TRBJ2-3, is ETGVTQSPTHLIKTRGQQVTLRCSSQSGHNTVSWYQQALGQGPQFIFQYYREEENGRGNFPPRFSGLQFPNYSSELNVNALELDDSALYLCASNTGGEFTDTQYFGPGTRLTVL.

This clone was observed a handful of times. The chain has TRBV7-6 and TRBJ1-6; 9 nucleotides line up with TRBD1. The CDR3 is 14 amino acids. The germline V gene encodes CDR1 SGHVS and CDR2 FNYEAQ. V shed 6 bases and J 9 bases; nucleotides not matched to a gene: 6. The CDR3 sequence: CASRQTGGGSPLHF. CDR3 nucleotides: TGTGCCAGCAGACAGACAGGGGGTGGTTCACCCCTCCACTTT.

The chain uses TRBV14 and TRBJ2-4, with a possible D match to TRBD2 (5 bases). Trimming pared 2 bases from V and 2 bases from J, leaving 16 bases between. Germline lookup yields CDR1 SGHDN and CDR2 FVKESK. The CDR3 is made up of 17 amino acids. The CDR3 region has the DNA TGTGCCAGCAGCCAATGGGAGTCAACTACGACCAAAAACATTCAGTACTTC. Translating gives CASSQWESTTTKNIQYF.

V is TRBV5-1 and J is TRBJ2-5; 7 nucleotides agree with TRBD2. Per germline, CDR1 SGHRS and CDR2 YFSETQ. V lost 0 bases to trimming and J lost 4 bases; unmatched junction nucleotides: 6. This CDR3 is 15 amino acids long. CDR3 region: CASSLGLARRETQYF. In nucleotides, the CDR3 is TGCGCCAGCAGCTTGGGACTAGCACGTCGAGAGACCCAGTACTTC.